The rows below give T cell receptor beta chains drawn from one sample of a study of Ad26.COV2.S vaccination and SARS-CoV-2 variants. Using immunoSEQ multiplex PCR, the repertoire was profiled, and TCRdb retains in-frame clones only, with some absent. The sample yields roughly 700,000 clones, 89% seen once. Sequencing was performed on peripheral blood, taken in a trial of Ad26.COV2.S vaccine versus placebo. These receptors originate from a person between 18 and 59 years old who received the Ad26.COV2.S COVID-19 vaccine or a placebo. The CDR3 runs from the conserved cysteine through the conserved F or W. The order of the fields is clone size, J gene, D gene, V gene, CDR3 protein, CDR3 DNA. The D gene is left open where the match is weak. Clone size is shown for a subset of rows, as once, few, many or a class of expanded clone.

size: .
J: TRBJ2-7
D: TRBD2
V: TRBV6-1
CDR3: CASSAYFSGASYEQYF
DNA: TGTGCCAGCAGTGCCTATTTTAGCGGGGCATCCTACGAGCAGTACTTC

size: .
J: TRBJ2-7
D: TRBD1
V: TRBV6-5
CDR3: CASSRGTGGTYEQYF
DNA: TGTGCCAGCAGTCGAGGGACAGGGGGAACCTACGAGCAGTACTTC

size: .
J: TRBJ1-4
D: .
V: TRBV6-4
CDR3: CASKRSSAPNEKLFF
DNA: TGTGCCAGCAAGCGGTCGAGTGCACCTAATGAAAAACTGTTTTTT

size: .
J: TRBJ2-7
D: .
V: TRBV6-2/TRBV6-3
CDR3: CASSYSRFYEKTYYEQYF
DNA: TGTGCCAGCAGTTACTCGAGGTTCTACGAAAAGACTTACTACGAGCAGTACTTC

size: .
J: TRBJ2-7
D: .
V: TRBV12-3/TRBV12-4
CDR3: CASHQGMYEQYF
DNA: TGTGCCAGCCACCAGGGGATGTACGAGCAGTACTTC

size: .
J: TRBJ2-1
D: TRBD2
V: TRBV9
CDR3: CASSVSGSRGGEQFF
DNA: TGTGCCAGCAGCGTTAGCGGGAGTCGTGGCGGGGAGCAGTTCTTC

size: .
J: TRBJ2-5
D: TRBD2
V: TRBV6-1
CDR3: CASSVWTSGGAIQETQYF
DNA: TGTGCCAGCAGTGTCTGGACTAGCGGGGGGGCTATCCAAGAGACCCAGTACTTC

size: .
J: TRBJ2-3
D: .
V: TRBV7-2
CDR3: CASSLVPGVDTQYF
DNA: TGTGCCAGCAGCTTAGTTCCCGGGGTGGATACGCAGTATTTT

size: .
J: TRBJ2-3
D: .
V: TRBV5-1
CDR3: CASSLASRAEMFPSTDTQYF
DNA: TGCGCCAGCAGCTTGGCCAGCAGGGCGGAGATGTTCCCTAGCACAGATACGCAGTATTTT

size: .
J: TRBJ2-3
D: .
V: TRBV4-1
CDR3: CASSTARDTQYF
DNA: TGCGCCAGCAGCACCGCTCGGGATACGCAGTATTTT

size: .
J: TRBJ1-3
D: .
V: TRBV9
CDR3: CASSDRVGNTIYF
DNA: TGTGCCAGCAGCGACAGGGTTGGAAACACCATATATTTT

size: .
J: TRBJ2-7
D: TRBD2
V: TRBV2
CDR3: CASSVAGVRYEQYF
DNA: TGTGCCAGCAGTGTGGCGGGAGTCCGCTACGAGCAGTACTTC

size: .
J: TRBJ1-2
D: .
V: TRBV7-9
CDR3: CASSSRDFYGYTF
DNA: TGTGCCAGCAGCTCCCGGGATTTTTATGGCTACACCTTC

size: .
J: TRBJ2-3
D: .
V: TRBV20-1
CDR3: CSASKLLQGPRGDTQYF
DNA: TGCAGTGCTAGTAAGTTGCTCCAGGGACCAAGGGGAGATACGCAGTATTTT

size: once
J: TRBJ1-1
D: .
V: TRBV7-6
CDR3: CASTNTGEAEAFF
DNA: TGTGCCAGCACTAATACGGGAGAAGCTGAAGCTTTCTTT

size: .
J: TRBJ2-3
D: TRBD2
V: TRBV10-3
CDR3: CATVAGGFNTQYF
DNA: TGTGCCACCGTAGCGGGGGGGTTTAATACGCAGTATTTT

size: .
J: TRBJ2-7
D: .
V: TRBV12-3/TRBV12-4
CDR3: CASSRDHSYEQYF
DNA: TGTGCCAGTTCCCGGGACCACTCCTACGAGCAGTACTTC

size: .
J: TRBJ2-4
D: TRBD1
V: TRBV10-2
CDR3: CASSQSGGNIQYF
DNA: TGCGCCAGCAGCCAATCAGGGGGAAACATTCAGTACTTC

size: .
J: TRBJ2-3
D: .
V: TRBV29-1
CDR3: CSPERAGTDTQYF
DNA: TGCAGCCCCGAACGAGCGGGCACAGATACGCAGTATTTT

size: .
J: TRBJ1-2
D: .
V: TRBV10-3
CDR3: CAISDSGSYGYTF
DNA: TGTGCCATCAGTGACTCGGGGAGCTATGGCTACACCTTC

size: .
J: TRBJ2-1
D: .
V: TRBV5-4
CDR3: CASSPGGTSSYNEQFF
DNA: TGTGCCAGCAGCCCGGGGGGCACGAGCTCCTACAATGAGCAGTTCTTC

size: once
J: TRBJ1-4
D: TRBD1
V: TRBV14
CDR3: CASSRTGFNEKLFF
DNA: TGTGCCAGCAGCCGGACAGGTTTTAATGAAAAACTGTTTTTT

size: .
J: TRBJ1-6
D: TRBD1
V: TRBV6-5
CDR3: CASRRWDSGNSPLHF
DNA: TGTGCCAGCAGACGCTGGGACAGCGGTAATTCACCCCTCCACTTT

size: .
J: TRBJ2-1
D: .
V: TRBV27
CDR3: CASSPRGARYNEQFF
DNA: TGTGCCAGCAGTCCCCGTGGGGCAAGGTACAATGAGCAGTTCTTC

size: .
J: TRBJ2-1
D: .
V: TRBV9
CDR3: CASSVMSGGTYNEQFF
DNA: TGTGCCAGCAGCGTAATGAGCGGAGGGACCTACAATGAGCAGTTCTTC

size: .
J: TRBJ2-7
D: TRBD2
V: TRBV6-1
CDR3: CASSEALAGATLLSYEQYF
DNA: TGTGCCAGCAGTGAAGCTCTAGCGGGGGCCACCCTTCTCTCCTACGAGCAGTACTTC

size: few
J: TRBJ2-7
D: .
V: TRBV7-2
CDR3: CASSSSPRAASVEQYF
DNA: TGTGCCAGCAGCTCCTCCCCCCGGGCCGCCTCTGTGGAGCAGTACTTC

size: .
J: TRBJ2-7
D: TRBD1
V: TRBV6-1
CDR3: CASSEIGGAYEQYF
DNA: TGTGCCAGCAGTGAAATAGGGGGCGCATACGAGCAGTACTTC

size: .
J: TRBJ1-2
D: .
V: TRBV5-6
CDR3: CASSLGGNFYGYTF
DNA: TGTGCCAGCAGCTTGGGAGGTAACTTCTATGGCTACACCTTC

size: .
J: TRBJ2-3
D: TRBD2
V: TRBV10-3
CDR3: CAISESGGGTDTQYF
DNA: TGTGCCATCAGTGAGTCTGGGGGAGGGACAGATACGCAGTATTTT

size: .
J: TRBJ1-3
D: TRBD1
V: TRBV5-5
CDR3: CASSISQGIAGNTIYF
DNA: TGTGCCAGCAGCATCTCACAGGGGATTGCTGGAAACACCATATATTTT

size: .
J: TRBJ2-7
D: TRBD1
V: TRBV3-1/TRBV3-2
CDR3: CASSQGQGRLGYEQYF
DNA: TGTGCCAGCAGCCAGGGACAGGGCCGCTTGGGGTACGAGCAGTACTTC

size: few
J: TRBJ1-1
D: .
V: TRBV7-9
CDR3: CASSFRIGGRPNTEAFF
DNA: TGTGCCAGCAGCTTTCGAATAGGGGGTCGGCCGAACACTGAAGCTTTCTTT

size: .
J: TRBJ1-1
D: TRBD1
V: TRBV30
CDR3: CAWSIGTENTEAFF
DNA: TGTGCCTGGAGTATCGGGACAGAGAACACTGAAGCTTTCTTT

size: .
J: TRBJ2-5
D: TRBD2
V: TRBV6-2/TRBV6-3
CDR3: CASSPAGPFQETQYF
DNA: TGTGCCAGCAGCCCAGCGGGGCCGTTCCAAGAGACCCAGTACTTC

size: .
J: TRBJ2-3
D: TRBD2
V: TRBV19
CDR3: CASSEGGRALGTQYF
DNA: TGTGCCAGTAGTGAAGGCGGGAGGGCCCTCGGGACGCAGTATTTT

size: .
J: TRBJ1-6
D: .
V: TRBV7-2
CDR3: CASSLERAPSPLHF
DNA: TGTGCCAGCAGCTTAGAGCGGGCCCCCTCACCCCTCCACTTT

size: .
J: TRBJ2-1
D: .
V: TRBV6-4
CDR3: CASSDLVNEQFF
DNA: TGTGCCAGCAGTGACCTGGTGAATGAGCAGTTCTTC

size: .
J: TRBJ1-1
D: .
V: TRBV3-1/TRBV3-2
CDR3: CASSHDDNTEAFF
DNA: TGTGCCAGCAGCCACGATGATAACACTGAAGCTTTCTTT

size: .
J: TRBJ1-6
D: .
V: TRBV11-2
CDR3: CASSYLSPLHF
DNA: TGTGCCAGCAGCTACCTTTCACCCCTCCACTTT

size: .
J: TRBJ1-2
D: TRBD1
V: TRBV27
CDR3: CASSFAGQGDGYTF
DNA: TGTGCCAGCAGTTTCGCGGGACAGGGGGATGGCTACACCTTC

size: .
J: TRBJ1-2
D: TRBD1
V: TRBV7-9
CDR3: CASSLGDSGGYGYTF
DNA: TGTGCCAGCAGCTTAGGGGACTCAGGGGGCTATGGCTACACCTTC

size: .
J: TRBJ2-3
D: TRBD2
V: TRBV15
CDR3: CARSEASGSWDTQYF
DNA: TGTGCACGGAGCGAGGCTAGCGGGAGTTGGGATACGCAGTATTTT

size: .
J: TRBJ1-3
D: .
V: TRBV6-5
CDR3: CASSGVGNTIYF
DNA: TGTGCCAGCTCAGGGGTTGGAAACACCATATATTTT

size: few
J: TRBJ1-1
D: .
V: TRBV9
CDR3: CASSVDQNTEAFF
DNA: TGTGCCAGCAGCGTAGACCAGAACACTGAAGCTTTCTTT

size: .
J: TRBJ2-4
D: .
V: TRBV14
CDR3: CASSQPGLENIQYF
DNA: TGTGCCAGCAGCCAGCCGGGACTCGAAAACATTCAGTACTTC